The clone carrying this T cell receptor beta chain has just a few counts. CDR1 SGHTA and CDR2 FQGNSA come from the germline V gene. The J segment lost 1 base and the V segment lost 1 base, leaving 9 bases of the junction unmatched. The CDR3 totals 17 residues. This sample stems from a study of CD8 T cells in Susac syndrome. CD8+ and CD4+ blood T cells underwent TCR beta sequencing. Negative isolation yielded the CD8+ and CD4+ T cells, while FACS enriched the TEMRA cells. An input of about 0.5 to 1 ug of RNA was subjected to reverse transcription using random hexamers. An immunoSEQ multiplex PCR generated amplified TCR beta CDR3 products spanning 54 Vbeta and 13 Jbeta. TCRdb ran MiXCR on the immunoSEQ multiplex PCR reads and lists one entry per CDR3 protein. Of some 260,000 distinct CDR3 sequences listed, more than 75% are singletons.

V and J are TRBV7-2 and TRBJ2-7; TRBD2 matches 8 bases. Sequenced material: CD8+ T cells from PBMCs. The receptor comes from a human donor with multiple sclerosis. The CDR3 region is CASSLEVGAGVSYEQYF. The CDR3 coding sequence is TGTGCCAGCAGCTTAGAAGTGGGAGCGGGAGTTTCCTACGAGCAGTACTTC.